Sequencing of this T cell receptor (beta chain) was carried out in a study of T cells expressing NK-cell markers. TCRdb re-called the 5' RACE reads and shows each CDR3 protein once, DNA omitted. This sample contains 400,000 to 450,000 distinct CDR3 sequences. A word on this clonotype: Its antigen remains unidentified.

The CDR3 extends over 15 amino acids. Germline V gene data show CDR1 as SGHRS and CDR2 as YFSETQ. Whole-study results and caveats: Dominance of the CD3+CD56-NKG2C+ fraction by these clonotypes also held in a handful of donors.

This receptor was taken from a woman between 18 and 69 years old in good health. Sequencing was carried out using blood T cells: a sorted CD56 or NKG2C T cell subset, CD4+ or CD8+ T cells, or bulk PBMC T cells (not recorded which). The chain links TRBV5-1 to TRBJ2-1; TCRdb's D call, TRBD2, is unchecked because there is no DNA. The CDR3: CASSFSGSSYNEQFF.